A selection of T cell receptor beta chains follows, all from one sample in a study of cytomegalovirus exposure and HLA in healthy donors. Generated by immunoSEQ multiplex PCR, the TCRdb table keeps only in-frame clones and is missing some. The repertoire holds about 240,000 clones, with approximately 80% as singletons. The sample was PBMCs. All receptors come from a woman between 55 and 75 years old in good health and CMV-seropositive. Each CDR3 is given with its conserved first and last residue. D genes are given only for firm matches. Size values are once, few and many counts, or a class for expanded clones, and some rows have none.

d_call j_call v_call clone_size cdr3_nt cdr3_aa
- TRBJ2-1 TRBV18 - TGTGCCAGCTCTAGACGGAGCTCCTACAATGAGCAGTTCTTC CASSRRSSYNEQFF
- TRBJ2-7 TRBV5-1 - TGCGCCAGCAGCTTGGTCGGGAGCGAGCAGTACTTC CASSLVGSEQYF
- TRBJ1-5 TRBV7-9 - TGTGCCAGCAGCTTTAGTAGCAATCAGCCCCAGCATTTT CASSFSSNQPQHF
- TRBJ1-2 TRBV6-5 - TGTGCCAGCAAACAGGACAGTCACTATGGCTACACCTTC CASKQDSHYGYTF
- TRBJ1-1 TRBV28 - TGTGCCAGCAGTTCCCTCGGGACAACTATCAACACTGAAGCTTTCTTT CASSSLGTTINTEAFF
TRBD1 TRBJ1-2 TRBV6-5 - TGTGCCAGCAGTCCCGGACAGGGGTACTATGGCTACACCTTC CASSPGQGYYGYTF
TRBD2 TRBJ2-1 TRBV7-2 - TGTGCCAGCAGCTCCGGGACTAGGAGTGAGCAGTTCTTC CASSSGTRSEQFF
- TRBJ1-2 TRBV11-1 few TGTGCCAGCAGCTTAGCGGTGGAGAAGGGCTACACCTTC CASSLAVEKGYTF
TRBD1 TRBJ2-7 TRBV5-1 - TGCGCCAGCAGCTTGGGACAGGGGGCGACGCGGGAGCAGTACTTC CASSLGQGATREQYF
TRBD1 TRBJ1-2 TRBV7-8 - TGTGCCAGCAGCTACAGACAGGGCCTTGAGGGCTACACCTTC CASSYRQGLEGYTF
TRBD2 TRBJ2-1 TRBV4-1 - TGCGCCAGCAGCCGTCAGACTAGCGGCTACAATGAGCAGTTCTTC CASSRQTSGYNEQFF
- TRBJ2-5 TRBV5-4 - TGTGCCAGCAGTACTCGGGACTTCCAAGAGACCCAGTACTTC CASSTRDFQETQYF
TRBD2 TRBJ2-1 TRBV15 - TGTGCCACCAGCAGTCTAGCGGGGAATGAGCAGTTCTTC CATSSLAGNEQFF
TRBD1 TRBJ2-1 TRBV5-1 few TGCGCCAGCATCCACCCCGACAGGGACACCTACAATGAGCAGTTCTTC CASIHPDRDTYNEQFF
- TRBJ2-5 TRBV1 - TGCACCAGCAGCCACCCCCCGGGGAGGCAAGAGACCCAGTACTTC CTSSHPPGRQETQYF
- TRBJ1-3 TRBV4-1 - TGCGCCAGCAGCCAAGTCCCTTCCCTGAGCTCTGGAAACACCATATATTTT CASSQVPSLSSGNTIYF
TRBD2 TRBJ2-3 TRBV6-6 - TGTGCCAGCAGGCTGACTAGCGGGAGGAGTCAGACGCAGTATTTT CASRLTSGRSQTQYF
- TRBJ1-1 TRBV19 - TGTGCCAGTAGTATTGGGGGGGGAACCACTGAAGCTTTCTTT CASSIGGGTTEAFF
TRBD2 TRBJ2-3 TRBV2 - TGTGCCAGCGTAGGACTAGCGGGAGGGAGCACAGATACGCAGTATTTT CASVGLAGGSTDTQYF
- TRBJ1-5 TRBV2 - TGTGCCAGCAGTCCAGGACAGTATAGCAATCAGCCCCAGCATTTT CASSPGQYSNQPQHF
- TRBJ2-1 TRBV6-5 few TGTGCCAGCAGGAGCGGTTATTCCTACAATGAGCAGTTCTTC CASRSGYSYNEQFF
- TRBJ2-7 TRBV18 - TGTGCCAGCTCACCAATCGGGGCAGGGGTAGCTCACGAGCAGTACTTC CASSPIGAGVAHEQYF
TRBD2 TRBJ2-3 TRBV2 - TGTGCCAGCAGTCTCAGCGGGGCTTTTACAGATACGCAGTATTTT CASSLSGAFTDTQYF
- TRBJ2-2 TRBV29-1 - TGCAGCGTAGCTCTCAACCTGAGAGCCACCGGGGAGCTGTTTTTT CSVALNLRATGELFF
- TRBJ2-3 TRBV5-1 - TGCGCCAGCCTCCCAGGGGAATGGACAGATACGCAGTATTTT CASLPGEWTDTQYF
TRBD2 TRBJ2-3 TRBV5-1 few TGCGCCAGCAGCCTCGGGGGGGCGGCAGATACGCAGTATTTT CASSLGGAADTQYF
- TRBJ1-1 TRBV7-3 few TGTGCCAGCAGCTCAAGCGCAGGGATTGTGAACACTGAAGCTTTCTTT CASSSSAGIVNTEAFF
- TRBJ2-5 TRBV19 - TGTGCCAGTAGCGAGACAGGGAGGGAGACCCAGTACTTC CASSETGRETQYF
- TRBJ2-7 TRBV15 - TGTGCCACCAGCAGAGATCAGCGGCACTCCTACGAGCAGTACTTC CATSRDQRHSYEQYF
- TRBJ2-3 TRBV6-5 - TGTGCCAGCAGCCAGGGCCGTAGGGATACGCAGTATTTT CASSQGRRDTQYF
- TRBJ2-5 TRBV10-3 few TGTGCCATCAGTGAGTCGGGAGGCGGCCAAGAGACCCAGTACTTC CAISESGGGQETQYF
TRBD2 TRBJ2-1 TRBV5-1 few TGCGCCAGCAGCTTGAGCGGGAGCGGGGTCCATGAGCAGTTCTTC CASSLSGSGVHEQFF
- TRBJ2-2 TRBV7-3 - TGTGCCAGCAGCTTAAAACAGGGCACCGGGGAGCTGTTTTTT CASSLKQGTGELFF
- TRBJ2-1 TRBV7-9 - TGTGCCATCGTCCTCAATGAGCAGTTCTTC CAIVLNEQFF
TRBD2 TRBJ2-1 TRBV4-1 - TGCGCCAGCAGCCAAGATTCGGGGTCAGGCGGGAGGGCCAATGAGCAGTTCTTC CASSQDSGSGGRANEQFF
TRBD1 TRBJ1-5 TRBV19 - TGTGCCAGTAATGGCTGGGACAGGGGCAATCAGCCCCAGCATTTT CASNGWDRGNQPQHF
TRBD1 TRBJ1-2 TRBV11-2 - TGTGCCAGCACCCCCGGGACAGCCGTCTTCGGGGGCTACACCTTC CASTPGTAVFGGYTF
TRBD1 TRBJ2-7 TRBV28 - TGTGCCAGCAGCTCGGGACAGTCGTACGAGCAGTACTTC CASSSGQSYEQYF
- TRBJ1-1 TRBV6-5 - TGTGCCAGCAGCCCGACAGGTGCACTGAACACTGAAGCTTTCTTT CASSPTGALNTEAFF
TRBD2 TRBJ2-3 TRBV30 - TGTGCCTGGAGTACGCCTAGCGGGAGAGTGACAGATACGCAGTATTTT CAWSTPSGRVTDTQYF
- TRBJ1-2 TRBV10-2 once TGCGCCAGCAGTGAGACTCCTCGGGGGATCGACTATGGCTACACCTTC CASSETPRGIDYGYTF
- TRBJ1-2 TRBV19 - TGTGCCAGTAGTATGTCGGCTAACTATGGCTACACCTTC CASSMSANYGYTF
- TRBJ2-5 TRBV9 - TGTGCCAGCAGCGTAAGGGGGGGGCAAGAGACCCAGTACTTC CASSVRGGQETQYF
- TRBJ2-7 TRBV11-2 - TGTGCCAGCAGCCCAGAGCAGGGGCCCGCGTACGAGCAGTACTTC CASSPEQGPAYEQYF